This T cell receptor (beta chain) came from a study of tumor-infiltrating lymphocytes in glioblastoma multiforme. The study's findings and limits: Only one glioblastoma patient had TCR and mutation analysis.

Three nested ARM-PCR rounds with V-beta and C-beta primers built TCRB libraries. Input was approximately 0.5 ug total RNA, reverse-transcribed with a C-beta primer. Via MiXCR, TCRdb re-called the multiplex PCR reads, giving one row per CDR3 protein. The sample carries about 32,000 distinct CDR3 sequences, around 55% recorded once. Germline V CDR1 and CDR2: SGHKS, YYEKEE (reference sequence). CDR3 length: 15 residues. As concerns this clonotype: Its specificity is unknown. The junction and the germline gene differ at one end; a read error may be behind it.

The chain recombines TRBV5-5 with TRBJ2-7, with TRBD2 identical over 11 bases. Sequencing was carried out using brain tumor tissue. The receptor comes from a male donor with glioblastoma. The DNA for the CDR3 is TGTGCCAGCAATCCTGGGACTAGCGGTGCCTACGAGCAATACTTC. As protein: CASNPGTSGAYEQYF.